This T cell receptor beta chain was sequenced for a study of type 1 regulatory T cells. TCRdb analysed the reads with MiXCR anew, one entry per CDR3 protein. The sample holds about 62,000 distinct CDR3 sequences, less than 70% seen once. Only a few counts were recorded for this clonotype. Antigen: not known. The CDR3 consists of 14 residues. CDR1 and CDR2 (germline): SGHRS, YFSETQ. V shed 4 bases and J 6 bases; nucleotides not matched to a gene: 9. The genes are TRBV5-1 and TRBJ1-2, with 7 bases fitting TRBD1. The clonotype was recovered from a human donor in good health. Sequencing was performed on cultured non-Tr1 T cells, either the whole culture or a sorted T cell fraction (not recorded which). The CDR3 DNA follows: TGCGCCAGCAGCCCTGGACAGGAACAACATGGCTACACCTTC. Its protein product is CASSPGQEQHGYTF. The variable domain in full, completed from reference TRBV5-1 and TRBJ1-2, reads KAGVTQTPRYLIKTRGQQVTLSCSPISGHRSVSWYQQTPGQGLQFLFEYFSETQRNKGNFPGRFSGRQFSNSRSEMNVSTLELGDSALYLCASSPGQEQHGYTFGSGTRLTVV.